The 8 T cell receptor beta chains below come from one sample, sequenced in a study of blood T cell repertoires in COVID-19. Using immunoSEQ multiplex PCR, the repertoire was profiled, and TCRdb retains in-frame clones only, with some absent. The sample has 280,000 or so clones, about nine tenths seen once. Sample: PBMCs or T cells enriched from blood (not recorded which). The receptors were gathered from a woman between 45 and 60 years old who had been exposed to COVID-19.

The gene calls are TRBV2 and TRBJ1-2; D not certain. Looked up from germline, CDR1 is SNHLY and CDR2 is FYNNEI. There are 14 residues in the CDR3. The V end lost 2 bases, the J end lost 3 bases, and 10 bases lay between the germline ends. The CDR3, as DNA: TGTGCCAGCAGTGAATTGGCCCAGGACTATGGCTACACCTTC. Translation gives CASSELAQDYGYTF.

V and J are TRBV4-1 and TRBJ2-7, with D uncertain. This CDR3 has 18 amino acids. CDR1 and CDR2 (germline): MGHRA, YSYEKL. Trimming stripped 1 base from V and 0 bases from J, with 19 bases between. The CDR3 DNA is TGCGCCAGCAGCCAAGTTGTTCTCCGTCCCGGTAACTCCTACGAGCAGTACTTC. This encodes CASSQVVLRPGNSYEQYF.

This chain joins TRBV7-2 and TRBJ2-3; D uncertain. The CDR3 runs to 12 residues. Germline CDR1 is SGHTA and CDR2 is FQGNSA. V was pared by 5 bases and J by 8 bases, with 11 bases between. The CDR3 DNA is TGTGCCAGCAGCCTCCAGGTTGGTACGCAGTATTTT. Residues: CASSLQVGTQYF.

The rearrangement joins TRBV29-1 to TRBJ2-7; possibly TRBD1 for D (6 bases). The CDR3 spans 12 residues. In germline, CDR1 is SQVTM, CDR2 ANQGSEA. V lost 5 bases, J lost 9 bases, and 17 bases lay in between. Here the CDR3 reads CSVQGTARGQYF. In DNA form, the CDR3 reads TGCAGCGTTCAGGGGACGGCCCGTGGGCAGTACTTC.

This chain joins TRBV4-2 and TRBJ2-7; 16 bases match TRBD2. Germline values: CDR1 LGHNA, CDR2 YNFKEQ. This CDR3 contains 16 residues. J gave up 7 bases and V 8 bases, and 11 bases lay outside the gene matches. The DNA of the CDR3 is TGTGCCAGCGCCGGGACTAGCGGGGGGGGCCGAGTTGAGCAGTACTTC. Its protein is CASAGTSGGGRVEQYF.

J is TRBJ1-1 and V is TRBV18, with 8 bases that match TRBD1. The CDR3 loop spans 17 amino acids. Germline CDR1 is KGHSH and CDR2 is LQKENI. The junction had 10 bases not matched to a gene; V was cut back by 2 bases and J by 2 bases. CDR3 amino acids: CASSPRIAGGGNTEAFF. The CDR3 DNA sequence: TGTGCCAGCTCACCAAGAATAGCAGGGGGCGGTAACACTGAAGCTTTCTTT.

The V call is TRBV25-1, the J call TRBJ1-1; 9 nucleotides line up with TRBD1. After removal of 2 bases from V and 4 bases from J, the junction contained 8 bases not matched to a gene. Germline values: CDR1 MGHDK, CDR2 SYGVNS. This CDR3 spans 16 amino acids. The CDR3 region has the DNA TGTGCCAGCAGTGAAAGATTGGGACAGGGTGGCACTGAAGCTTTCTTT. Translated: CASSERLGQGGTEAFF.

As DNA, the CDR3 is TGTGCCAGCAGGGGCCAGGCGGGCAGTGACTCTAACTATGGCTACACCTTC. This codes for CASRGQAGSDSNYGYTF. The rearrangement uses TRBV25-1 and TRBJ1-2; D ambiguous. Between the trimmed V and J ends, which lost 6 bases and 0 bases, there was a span of 20 bases. This CDR3 has 17 amino acids. Germline CDR1 is MGHDK and CDR2 is SYGVNS.